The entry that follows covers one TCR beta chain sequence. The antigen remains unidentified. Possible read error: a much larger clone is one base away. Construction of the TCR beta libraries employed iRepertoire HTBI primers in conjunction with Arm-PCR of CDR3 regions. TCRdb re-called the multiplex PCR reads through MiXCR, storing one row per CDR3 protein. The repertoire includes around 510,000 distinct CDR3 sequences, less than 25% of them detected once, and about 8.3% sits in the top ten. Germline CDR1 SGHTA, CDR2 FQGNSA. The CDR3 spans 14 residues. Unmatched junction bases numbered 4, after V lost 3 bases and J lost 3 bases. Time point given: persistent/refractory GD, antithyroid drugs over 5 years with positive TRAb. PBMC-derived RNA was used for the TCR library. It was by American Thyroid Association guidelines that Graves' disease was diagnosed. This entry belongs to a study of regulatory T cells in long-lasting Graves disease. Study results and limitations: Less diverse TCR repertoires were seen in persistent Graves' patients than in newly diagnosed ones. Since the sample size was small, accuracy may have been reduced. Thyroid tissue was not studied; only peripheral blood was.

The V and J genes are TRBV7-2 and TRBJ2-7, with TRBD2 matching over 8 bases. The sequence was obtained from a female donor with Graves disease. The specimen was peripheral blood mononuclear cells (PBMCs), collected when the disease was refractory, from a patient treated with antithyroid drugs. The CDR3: CASSFYGGGYEQYF. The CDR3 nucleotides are TGTGCCAGCAGCTTCTACGGGGGGGGCTACGAGCAGTACTTC.